What follows are 30 T cell receptor beta chains derived from one specimen sequenced in a study of blood T cell repertoires in COVID-19. Profiled with immunoSEQ multiplex PCR; TCRdb holds only in-frame clones, not every one. Counted here are about 300,000 clones, about nine tenths occurring once; the ten biggest clones make up roughly 2.9%. The sequenced material came from PBMCs or T cells enriched from blood (not recorded which). The receptor set was obtained from a woman aged 45-60 years who had been exposed to COVID-19.

The J gene is TRBJ1-1, the V gene TRBV6-5; no firm D call. CDR1 is MNHEY, CDR2 SVGAGI, per germline. The CDR3 is made up of 13 amino acids. Deletions cut 7 bases from V and 1 base from J, with 10 bases between. The DNA of the CDR3 is TGTGCCAGCATACTCCCCGGGAACACTGAAGCTTTCTTT. Its protein product is CASILPGNTEAFF.

CDR3 protein: CASSYDSSYEQYF. CDR3 DNA sequence: TGTGCCAGCAGCTACGACAGCTCCTACGAGCAGTACTTC. The chain carries TRBV3-1 (or the pseudogene TRBV3-2) and TRBJ2-7, with a tentative D call TRBD1 (5 bases). This CDR3 is 13 amino acids long. V lost 5 bases and J lost 0, with 8 bases in between. Germline-derived CDR1 and CDR2 are LGHDT and YNNKEL (reference sequence).

Concerning this clone itself: The identical CDR3 is also encoded by other nucleotide sequences in the sample. The chain joins TRBV2 to TRBJ1-3; maybe TRBD1 (6 bases). With 6 bases removed from V and 0 bases from J, the gap between germline ends came to 6 bases. The germline gives CDR1 SNHLY, CDR2 FYNNEI. This CDR3 has 13 amino acids. The CDR3 DNA reads as TGTGCCAGCAGGGACAGCTCTGGAAACACCATATATTTT. Translation: CASRDSSGNTIYF.

Regarding this clone: The same CDR3 also results from other DNA sequences found in this sample. V usage is TRBV5-4 and J usage is TRBJ1-2, with unresolved D. Per the germline V gene, CDR1 is SGHNT and CDR2 is YYREEE (reference sequence). CDR3 length: 13 amino acids. V lost 0 bases and J 2 bases, leaving 5 bases between the germline ends. As DNA, the CDR3 is TGTGCCAGCAGCTTGGCCGGGAACTATGGCTACACCTTC. It is translated as CASSLAGNYGYTF.

The V gene is TRBV9, the J gene TRBJ1-2; TRBD1 agrees at 7 bases. CDR1 is SGDLS, CDR2 YYNGEE, per germline. Losses at the gene ends were 0 bases for V and 7 bases for J; bases not matched to a gene: 0. This CDR3 is 12 amino acids long. CDR3 DNA sequence: TGTGCCAGCAGCGTAGGGGACAGTGGCTACACCTTC. Its translation: CASSVGDSGYTF. Together with reference TRBV9 and TRBJ1-2, the CDR3 gives the full variable domain: DSGVTQTPKHLITATGQRVTLRCSPRSGDLSVYWYQQSLDQGLQFLIQYYNGEERAKGNILERFSAQQFPDLHSELNLSSLELGDSALYFCASSVGDSGYTFGSGTRLTVV.

The rearrangement uses TRBV3-1 (or the pseudogene TRBV3-2) and TRBJ1-1; 7 bases are a match to TRBD1. Germline CDR1 LGHDT, CDR2 YNNKEL (reference sequence). The CDR3 is made up of 14 amino acids. After removal of 5 bases from V and 5 bases from J, the junction contained 8 bases not matched to a gene. The CDR3 reads CASSTDRDRTEAFF. CDR3 coding DNA: TGTGCCAGCAGCACCGACAGGGATAGGACTGAAGCTTTCTTT.

This chain connects TRBV5-6 to TRBJ2-5, with TRBD1 identical over 7 bases. Germline CDR1 and CDR2: SGHDT and YYEEEE. J lost 4 bases, V lost 0 bases, and 9 bases had no gene match. This CDR3 is built from 16 residues. The DNA for the CDR3 is TGTGCCAGCAGCTTGGCGCAGGGGGTTCTTGGAGAGACCCAGTACTTC. Encoded protein: CASSLAQGVLGETQYF.

The rearrangement links TRBV5-4 to TRBJ2-3; 14 nucleotides line up with TRBD2. This CDR3 contains 16 residues. With 4 bases clipped from V and 1 base from J, the junction kept 2 bases outside the gene matches. Germline-derived CDR1 and CDR2 are SGHNT and YYREEE (reference sequence). CDR3 region: CASSVGLAGGTDTQYF. The CDR3 bases are TGTGCCAGCAGCGTGGGACTAGCGGGGGGCACAGATACGCAGTATTTT.

This chain connects TRBV29-1 to TRBJ1-2; D uncertain. The CDR3 loop spans 17 amino acids. Germline CDR1 SQVTM, CDR2 ANQGSEA. The V end was cut by 4 bases, the J end by 3 bases, with 24 bases between. CDR3: CSVADSNYGYTDYGYTF. The CDR3 DNA is TGCAGCGTTGCAGATTCTAACTATGGCTACACTGACTATGGCTACACCTTC.

This clone has only a few counts. This chain uses TRBV5-5 with TRBJ2-4; 7 bases are a match to TRBD1. Germline loops: CDR1 SGHKS, CDR2 YYEKEE (reference sequence). The CDR3 consists of 15 residues. V gave up 1 base and J gave up 9 bases; unmatched junction bases: 10. DNA of the CDR3: TGTGCCAGCAGCTTGACCGGGACAGCCCAAGGCATTCAGTACTTC. This codes for CASSLTGTAQGIQYF. The full variable domain, rest sourced from reference TRBV5-5 and TRBJ2-4, is DAGVTQSPTHLIKTRGQQVTLRCSPISGHKSVSWYQQVLGQGPQFIFQYYEKEERGRGNFPDRFSARQFPNYSSELNVNALLLGDSALYLCASSLTGTAQGIQYFGAGTRLSVL.

The chain joins TRBV2 to TRBJ2-3, with D perhaps matching TRBD2 (6 bases). CDR1 is SNHLY and CDR2 is FYNNEI in the germline V gene. CDR3 size: 16 residues. V was shortened by 0 bases and J by 1 base, with 11 bases between the two germline ends. CDR3 nucleotides: TGTGCCAGCAGTGAAGCCCAGGGCGGGGGCACAGATACGCAGTATTTT. Its translation: CASSEAQGGGTDTQYF.

J is TRBJ2-1 and V is TRBV12-5, with a possible D match to TRBD2 (6 bases). The CDR3 totals 13 residues. Trimming shortened V by 2 bases and J by 8 bases, and 10 bases separated the two germline ends. In germline, CDR1 is LGHNT, CDR2 FRNRAP. This CDR3 reads CASGLWGVDEQFF. The DNA for the CDR3 is TGTGCTAGTGGTTTGTGGGGGGTCGATGAGCAGTTCTTC.

In its sample, this clone was seen once. The rearrangement links TRBV3-1 (or the pseudogene TRBV3-2) to TRBJ2-1; 7 positions match TRBD1. The J segment lost 4 bases and the V segment lost 0 bases, leaving 9 bases of the junction unmatched. The CDR3 consists of 17 residues. Per germline, CDR1 LGHDT and CDR2 YNNKEL (reference sequence). The CDR3 DNA is TGTGCCAGCAGCCAAGACGTGACAGGGACGATATACAATGAGCAGTTCTTC. It encodes CASSQDVTGTIYNEQFF.

The chain couples TRBV12-3 or TRBV12-4 to TRBJ1-2; D possibly corresponds to TRBD1 (6 bases). Deletions cut 6 bases from V and 8 bases from J, with 13 bases between. There are 12 residues in the CDR3. The CDR3 loop is CASSASGVGYTF. Here the CDR3 DNA reads TGTGCCAGCAGCGCCTCAGGGGTCGGCTACACCTTC.

This chain links TRBV5-8 with TRBJ2-3; D remains ambiguous. The CDR3 consists of 14 residues. The V end lost 2 bases, the J end lost 0 bases, and 7 bases lay between the germline ends. Per the germline V gene, CDR1 is SGHTS and CDR2 is YDEGEE. The CDR3 DNA follows: TGTGCCAGCAGCTTATTACTTAGCACAGATACGCAGTATTTT. It is translated as CASSLLLSTDTQYF. The full variable domain, rest sourced from reference TRBV5-8 and TRBJ2-3, is EAGVTQSPTHLIKTRGQQATLRCSPISGHTSVYWYQQALGLGLQFLLWYDEGEERNRGNFPPRFSGRQFPNYSSELNVNALELEDSALYLCASSLLLSTDTQYFGPGTRLTVL.

Only one count was recorded for this clone. This chain connects TRBV4-2 to TRBJ1-4, with 7 bases lining up with TRBD1. Germline lookup yields CDR1 LGHNA and CDR2 YNFKEQ. V was pared by 0 bases and J by 7 bases, with 11 bases of the junction left unmatched. There are 17 residues in the CDR3. This CDR3 is CASSQDTRGTVGEKLFF. CDR3 DNA: TGTGCCAGCAGCCAAGACACGCGAGGGACAGTCGGTGAAAAACTGTTTTTT.

The genes are TRBV27 and TRBJ1-1; 9 nucleotides line up with TRBD1. With V trimmed by 8 bases and J by 5 bases, 9 bases remained unmatched. The CDR3 has 14 residues. Germline V gene data show CDR1 as MNHEY and CDR2 as SMNVEV (reference sequence). The CDR3 region is CASRGGQGRTEAFF. The DNA of the CDR3 is TGTGCCAGCCGGGGAGGACAGGGGAGGACTGAAGCTTTCTTT.

This clone has just one count. J is TRBJ1-5 and V is TRBV6-5; D uncertain. CDR3 size: 13 residues. V lost 6 bases and J 0 bases, leaving 6 bases between the germline ends. Germline lookup yields CDR1 MNHEY and CDR2 SVGAGI. The CDR3 DNA follows: TGTGCCAGCAGCGCGGATAGCAATCAGCCCCAGCATTTT. Amino acids: CASSADSNQPQHF.

The chain recombines TRBV27 with TRBJ1-1; TRBD1 matches 7 bases. From germline, CDR1 is MNHEY and CDR2 SMNVEV (reference sequence). CDR3 length: 14 amino acids. V was pared by 9 bases and J by 4 bases, with 11 bases of the junction left unmatched. This chain's CDR3 is CASRLDRAATEAFF. The DNA for the CDR3 is TGTGCCAGTCGCCTAGACAGGGCCGCCACTGAAGCTTTCTTT.

The chain is built from TRBV5-6 and TRBJ1-5, with D unresolved. Trimming took off 4 bases at V and 5 bases at J, with 16 bases between the two ends. CDR1 is SGHDT, CDR2 YYEEEE, per germline. The CDR3 loop spans 15 amino acids. The CDR3 sequence: CASSVFGIGYQPQHF. DNA of the CDR3: TGTGCCAGCAGCGTCTTCGGGATAGGCTATCAGCCCCAGCATTTT.

The chain links TRBV6-5 to TRBJ1-4; 7 nucleotides line up with TRBD1. V trimming: 2 bases; J trimming: 3 bases; junction bases outside the gene matches: 6. The V gene's germline CDR1 is MNHEY and CDR2 SVGAGI. The CDR3 spans 16 residues. CDR3: CASSYRTGTANEKLFF. The DNA of the CDR3 is TGTGCCAGCAGTTACCGGACCGGGACAGCTAATGAAAAACTGTTTTTT.

This chain links TRBV6-5 with TRBJ2-1; TRBD2 aligns across 7 bases. Germline CDR1 is MNHEY and CDR2 is SVGAGI. This CDR3 contains 12 residues. V trimming: 2 bases; J trimming: 13 bases; junction bases outside the gene matches: 5. CDR3 loop: CASSYPAGIQFF. As DNA, the CDR3 is TGTGCCAGCAGTTACCCAGCGGGGATACAGTTCTTC.

The J gene is TRBJ1-3, the V gene TRBV6-6, with D tentatively TRBD1 (5 bases). Germline loops: CDR1 MNHNY, CDR2 SVGAGI (reference sequence). This CDR3 has 12 residues. V was cut by 6 bases and J by 7 bases, with 10 bases left in between. CDR3 sequence reads: CASSMGGNTIYF. For the CDR3, the DNA is TGTGCCAGCAGCATGGGGGGGAACACCATATATTTT.

The chain is built from TRBV12-3 or TRBV12-4 and TRBJ1-2; D uncertain. The V end was cut by 8 bases, the J end by 8 bases, with 12 bases between. CDR3 length: 11 amino acids. CDR3 sequence (DNA): TGTGCCAGCGCGAGTGTGAGGGGCTACACCTTC. Translated, it gives CASASVRGYTF.

This chain connects TRBV15 to TRBJ2-7, with a tentative D call TRBD2 (7 bases). CDR3 size: 15 residues. In germline, CDR1 is LNHNV, CDR2 YYDKDF (reference sequence). Trimming removed 0 bases from V and 1 base from J, with 10 bases in between. CDR3 region: CATSRDRGASYEQYF. The CDR3 region has the DNA TGTGCCACCAGCAGAGATCGGGGGGCTTCCTACGAGCAGTACTTC.

V and J are TRBV3-1 (or the pseudogene TRBV3-2) and TRBJ2-3; 13 bases fit TRBD2. The ends lost 6 bases at V and 1 base at J; junction bases unmatched: 4. This CDR3 comprises 16 residues. Germline lookup yields CDR1 LGHDT and CDR2 YNNKEL (reference sequence). CDR3 DNA: TGTGCCAGCAGATCAACTAGCGGGGGGGGCACAGATACGCAGTATTTT. Its protein is CASRSTSGGGTDTQYF.

J is TRBJ2-7 and V is TRBV15; TRBD2 matches at 9 bases. In germline, CDR1 is LNHNV, CDR2 YYDKDF (reference sequence). J gave up 4 bases and V 0 bases, and 4 bases lay outside the gene matches. The CDR3 sequence is 15 residues long. The CDR3 DNA reads TGTGCCACCAGCAGAGATCCCGCGGGGGGGTACGAGCAGTACTTC. Protein sequence: CATSRDPAGGYEQYF. Based on the CDR3 plus reference TRBV15 and TRBJ2-7, the full variable domain is DAMVIQNPRYQVTQFGKPVTLSCSQTLNHNVMYWYQQKSSQAPKLLFHYYDKDFNNEADTPDNFQSRRPNTSFCFLDIRSPGLGDTAMYLCATSRDPAGGYEQYFGPGTRLTVT.

The genes are TRBV2 and TRBJ2-7; D gene ambiguous. From germline, CDR1 is SNHLY and CDR2 FYNNEI. CDR3 length equals 13 residues. The germline V and J ends were trimmed by 7 bases and 6 bases, with 16 bases remaining between them. In DNA, the CDR3 is TGTGCCAGCACCCAGGAAGTCCTCGGCGAGCAGTACTTC. It specifies CASTQEVLGEQYF.

CDR3 region: CASSRQGATTEAFF. The CDR3 bases are TGTGCCAGCAGCAGACAGGGGGCGACCACTGAAGCTTTCTTT. The rearrangement joins TRBV2 to TRBJ1-1; TRBD1 aligns across 10 bases. V lost 6 bases to trimming and J lost 4 bases; unmatched junction nucleotides: 5. The length of the CDR3 is 14 residues. Germline V gives CDR1 SNHLY, CDR2 FYNNEI.

The chain joins TRBV19 to TRBJ1-1, with D perhaps matching TRBD1 (6 bases). Germline-derived CDR1 and CDR2 are LNHDA and SQIVND (reference sequence). This CDR3 comprises 13 residues. Trimming took off 6 bases at V and 4 bases at J, with 12 bases between the two ends. The CDR3 loop reads CASRETGATEAFF. The CDR3 bases are TGTGCCAGTAGGGAGACAGGAGCCACTGAAGCTTTCTTT.